What follows are 10 T cell receptor beta chains derived from one specimen sequenced in a study of blood T cell repertoires in COVID-19. Sequencing used immunoSEQ multiplex PCR; TCRdb keeps in-frame clones, though not all of them. The table lists some 40,000 clones, around 90% of them singletons. The sample was peripheral blood. The receptors derive from a man aged 55 to 70 with acute or convalescent COVID-19.

This clone was observed a handful of times. The CDR3 bases are TGTGCCAGCAGCCAAGCTACAGGCTCTTCCTACAATGAGCAGTTCTTC. Encoded protein: CASSQATGSSYNEQFF. J is TRBJ2-1 and V is TRBV4-2, with a possible D match to TRBD1 (5 bases). V was pared by 1 base and J by 1 base, with 11 bases between. Germline CDR1 reads LGHNA; CDR2 reads YNFKEQ. CDR3 size: 16 residues.

The CDR3, as DNA: TGTGCCAGCAGTTTCAAAGGGGGCTGGGGGGAGACCCAGTACTTC. This codes for CASSFKGGWGETQYF. The rearrangement links TRBV28 to TRBJ2-5; 7 bases are shared with TRBD1. With 3 bases clipped from V and 5 bases from J, the junction kept 9 bases outside the gene matches. The germline V gene encodes CDR1 MDHEN and CDR2 SYDVKM. This CDR3 is 15 amino acids long.

The V gene is TRBV6-5, the J gene TRBJ1-2, with 11 bases matching TRBD1. Germline values: CDR1 MNHEY, CDR2 SVGAGI. The CDR3 is 15 residues long. J lost 6 bases, V lost 6 bases, and 9 bases had no gene match. CDR3 DNA sequence: TGTGCCAGCAGCGGACAGGGGGCGCCAAGGGATGGCTACACCTTC. It is translated as CASSGQGAPRDGYTF.

The V call is TRBV2, the J call TRBJ2-1; tentative D call: TRBD2 (5 bases). The CDR3 contains 14 residues. V dropped 7 bases and J dropped 6 bases, with 16 bases sitting between them. CDR1 SNHLY and CDR2 FYNNEI come from the germline V gene. CDR3 in DNA: TGTGCCAGCACTGGACTCTCCGCAGTCAATGAGCAGTTCTTC. This encodes CASTGLSAVNEQFF.

V is TRBV5-1 and J is TRBJ2-7; TRBD1 matches at 8 bases. The CDR3 loop spans 17 amino acids. V gave up 1 base and J gave up 2 bases; unmatched junction bases: 11. The germline V gene has CDR1 SGHRS and CDR2 YFSETQ. In nucleotides, the CDR3 is TGCGCCAGCAGCTTGTTACGGCTAGGACAGGGCCCCTACGAGCAGTACTTC. This sequence encodes CASSLLRLGQGPYEQYF.

This clone is labeled medium-sized. The chain couples TRBV6-5 to TRBJ1-1, with D maybe TRBD1 (5 bases). The CDR3 runs 13 residues. Germline assignment: CDR1 MNHEY and CDR2 SVGAGI. Trimming removed 9 bases from V and 0 bases from J, with 11 bases in between. The chain's CDR3 is CASRGMMNTEAFF. CDR3 nucleotide sequence: TGTGCCAGTAGGGGTATGATGAACACTGAAGCTTTCTTT.

V is TRBV18 and J is TRBJ1-3; weak D call: TRBD1 (5 bases). Germline V gene lookup returns CDR1 KGHSH and CDR2 LQKENI. The ends were cut back, 6 bases at V and 0 bases at J, with 12 bases in the middle. The CDR3 is 15 amino acids. The CDR3, as DNA: TGTGCCAGCTCTCCGACAGTTCGCTCTGGAAACACCATATATTTT. Translation gives CASSPTVRSGNTIYF.

The V gene is TRBV15, the J gene TRBJ1-1, with D maybe TRBD1 (5 bases). This CDR3 has 14 residues. V lost 3 bases, J lost 0 bases, and 8 bases lay in between. Germline V gives CDR1 LNHNV, CDR2 YYDKDF (reference sequence). The CDR3 DNA reads as TGTGCCACCAGCAGGGACATTTTGAACACTGAAGCTTTCTTT. Its protein product is CATSRDILNTEAFF.

This chain uses TRBV20-1 with TRBJ1-1, with D tentatively TRBD1 (6 bases). The V end was cut by 3 bases, the J end by 3 bases, with 17 bases between. CDR3 length: 15 residues. CDR1 is DFQATT and CDR2 is SNEGSKA in the germline V gene (reference sequence). CDR3 nucleotide sequence: TGCAGTGCTAGTACGGGCAGGGGAGGGGACACTGAAGCTTTCTTT. Translation: CSASTGRGGDTEAFF.

CDR3 region: CASSHDSGSNTGELFF. CDR3 nucleotides: TGTGCCAGCAGCCACGATAGCGGGAGTAATACCGGGGAGCTGTTTTTT. J is TRBJ2-2 and V is TRBV7-2; 9 bases are shared with TRBD2. The CDR3 contains 16 residues. Per germline, CDR1 SGHTA and CDR2 FQGNSA. V lost 5 bases and J lost 5; bases outside the gene matches: 9.